Listed here are 8 T cell receptor beta chains from one sample, sequenced in a study of blood T cell repertoires in COVID-19. Assay used: immunoSEQ multiplex PCR; TCRdb lists only in-frame clones, some missing. Of about 120,000 clones in the sample, more than 75% are singletons; the top ten hold 30%. The material sequenced was peripheral blood. The receptors shown here come from a woman aged 65 to 85 with acute or convalescent COVID-19.

In its sample, this clone was seen once. The chain combines TRBV7-2 with TRBJ2-3; 11 bases map to TRBD2. Germline V gene sequence: CDR1 SGHTA, CDR2 FQGNSA. V gave up 6 bases and J gave up 5 bases; unmatched junction bases: 7. CDR3 length: 15 amino acids. In DNA, the CDR3 is TGTGCCAGCAGTTATAGCGGGGGGGTTGGAGATACGCAGTATTTT. It is translated as CASSYSGGVGDTQYF.

The chain couples TRBV7-9 to TRBJ2-5; possibly TRBD1 for D (6 bases). The CDR3 sequence is 12 residues long. V lost 5 bases, J lost 5 bases, and 9 bases lay in between. The germline V gene encodes CDR1 SEHNR and CDR2 FQNEAQ (reference sequence). The DNA of the CDR3 is TGTGCCAGCAGCCCCCAGGGGGAGACCCAGTACTTC. This codes for CASSPQGETQYF.

The V call is TRBV24-1, the J call TRBJ1-5; 7 nucleotides agree with TRBD1. The CDR3 has 15 residues. Germline trimming cut 7 bases from V and 1 base from J; bases unmatched to any gene: 6. Germline V lookup: CDR1 KGHDR, CDR2 SFDVKD. Here the CDR3 DNA reads TGTGCCACCAGCGCCGGGACAGAAAGCAATCAGCCCCAGCATTTT. It codes for CATSAGTESNQPQHF.

This clone appeared a single time. V gene TRBV9 combines with J gene TRBJ2-5; D is perhaps TRBD1 (6 bases). V gave up 5 bases and J gave up 5 bases, with 19 bases separating them. This CDR3 is built from 15 residues. Per the germline V gene, CDR1 is SGDLS and CDR2 is YYNGEE. Here the CDR3 DNA reads TGTGCCAGCAGTGTATGGACAGCTCTGGGGGAGACCCAGTACTTC. Translating it yields CASSVWTALGETQYF.

The CDR3 loop reads CASSYSRGGGNEQFF. For the CDR3, the DNA is TGTGCCAGCAGTTACTCGCGGGGCGGGGGCAATGAGCAGTTCTTC. The rearrangement joins TRBV6-2 or TRBV6-3 to TRBJ2-1; 7 bases map to TRBD2. The ends lost 0 bases at V and 6 bases at J; junction bases unmatched: 5. Per the germline V gene, CDR1 is MNHEY and CDR2 is SVGEGT. The CDR3 is 15 residues long.

V is TRBV5-4 and J is TRBJ1-2, with a possible D match to TRBD1 (5 bases). The CDR3 totals 15 residues. Trimming shortened V by 0 bases and J by 8 bases, and 17 bases separated the two germline ends. Germline-derived CDR1 and CDR2 are SGHNT and YYREEE (reference sequence). The CDR3 protein is CASSLADGGTGGYTF. In nucleotides, the CDR3 is TGTGCCAGCAGCTTGGCCGACGGGGGAACTGGCGGCTACACCTTC.

V and J are TRBV28 and TRBJ1-2; TRBD1 aligns across 9 bases. Germline V gene sequence: CDR1 MDHEN, CDR2 SYDVKM. The CDR3 length is 13 residues. Trimming removed 7 bases from V and 4 bases from J; junction bases left unmatched: 4. The CDR3 coding sequence is TGTGCCAGCATCCCGGGACAGGGCTATGGCTACACCTTC. Amino acid sequence: CASIPGQGYGYTF.

The rearrangement joins TRBV29-1 to TRBJ1-1, with D perhaps matching TRBD1 (6 bases). Germline V gene data show CDR1 as SQVTM and CDR2 as ANQGSEA. V was clipped by 6 bases and J by 1 base, with 12 bases between them. The CDR3 is 13 amino acids. The CDR3 DNA sequence: TGCAGCGTGAGGGGACAACCGAACACTGAAGCTTTCTTT. The encoded protein is CSVRGQPNTEAFF.